The 11 T cell receptor beta chains reported below all come from one sample, sequenced in a study of cytomegalovirus exposure and HLA in healthy donors. PCR used 60 Vbeta primers and 13 Jbeta primers. Sequencing used immunoSEQ multiplex PCR; TCRdb keeps in-frame clones, though not all of them. The data hold about 55,000 clones, with around three fifths observed a single time. The sequenced sample consisted of PBMCs. These receptors all stem from a human donor in good health.

This chain links TRBV7-2 with TRBJ1-2, with a tentative D call TRBD1 (5 bases). Trimming cost V 5 bases and J 3 bases, with 19 bases left between them. Germline V gene data show CDR1 as SGHTA and CDR2 as FQGNSA. The CDR3 sequence is 16 residues long. The CDR3 here is CASSKWGRAADYGYTF. The CDR3 DNA sequence: TGTGCCAGCAGCAAGTGGGGCAGGGCCGCTGACTATGGCTACACCTTC.

The chain has TRBV4-2 and TRBJ1-4; no reliable D call. Germline CDR1 and CDR2: LGHNA and YNFKEQ. The CDR3 has 16 amino acids. Trimming left V 1 base short and J 0 bases short, with 9 bases between. CDR3 residues: CASSQVLVATNEKLFF. CDR3 bases: TGTGCCAGCAGCCAAGTTTTAGTGGCAACTAATGAAAAACTGTTTTTT.

The chain employs TRBV13 and TRBJ2-7; D might be TRBD1 (5 bases). V was trimmed by 0 bases and J by 3 bases, leaving 9 bases between them. Germline CDR1 reads PRHDT; CDR2 reads FYEKMQ (reference sequence). The CDR3 has 14 amino acids. The CDR3 loop reads CASSLGGHGYEQYF. The DNA for the CDR3 is TGTGCCAGCAGCTTAGGAGGACACGGCTACGAGCAGTACTTC.

The rearrangement joins TRBV7-2 to TRBJ1-2; D possibly corresponds to TRBD1 (5 bases). Looked up from germline, CDR1 is SGHTA and CDR2 is FQGNSA. V dropped 3 bases and J dropped 2 bases, with 13 bases sitting between them. This CDR3 has 15 residues. The CDR3 DNA reads as TGTGCCAGCAGCTTGAGACTGGACATCAACTATGGCTACACCTTC. Encoded protein: CASSLRLDINYGYTF.

V and J are TRBV6-6 and TRBJ2-7; possibly TRBD1 for D (6 bases). This CDR3 is 15 amino acids long. Trimming took off 4 bases at V and 0 bases at J, with 13 bases between the two ends. Germline values: CDR1 MNHNY, CDR2 SVGAGI (reference sequence). The chain's CDR3 is CASSSTGRSSYEQYF. CDR3 coding DNA: TGTGCCAGCAGTTCGACAGGACGAAGCTCCTACGAGCAGTACTTC.

A single count supports this clone. CDR3 protein: CASSLWATSGGHPYNEQFF. The CDR3 nucleotides read TGTGCCAGCAGTTTATGGGCTACTAGCGGGGGGCATCCCTACAATGAGCAGTTCTTC. This chain uses TRBV27 with TRBJ2-1; 12 bases line up with TRBD2. Unmatched junction bases numbered 9, after V lost 1 base and J lost 2 bases. The CDR3 is 19 residues long. CDR1 and CDR2 (germline): MNHEY, SMNVEV (reference sequence).

The rearrangement joins TRBV30 to TRBJ1-2, with TRBD1 matching 9 bases. The length of the CDR3 is 14 residues. Germline-derived CDR1 and CDR2 are GTSNPN and SVGIG (reference sequence). V lost 5 bases, J lost 2 bases, and 6 bases stayed unmatched. CDR3 sequence (DNA): TGTGCCTGGCAGCCCGGGACAGGGAACTATGGCTACACCTTC. It is translated as CAWQPGTGNYGYTF.

Concerning this clone: Germline is not matched at one junction end, which may reflect a read error. The chain links TRBV7-2 to TRBJ1-1; D is undetermined. Germline V CDR1 and CDR2: SGHTA, FQGNSA. The CDR3 sequence is 14 residues long. In DNA, the CDR3 is TGTGCCAGCAGTTTAGGTTACAGATACACTGAAGCTTTCTTT. Translation: CASSLGYRYTEAFF.

The chain recombines TRBV5-6 with TRBJ2-5; the D gene is possibly TRBD2 (6 bases). The better agreement between TRBJ2-7 and the DNA end casts doubt on the J call. The CDR3 sequence is 13 residues long. Germline CDR1 SGHDT, CDR2 YYEEEE. The CDR3 bases are TGTGCCAGCAGCCTGGCGGGGTCCTACGAGCAGTACTTC. This gives the protein CASSLAGSYEQYF.

Here the CDR3 reads CASSLRPGQSSGNTIYF. The CDR3 DNA sequence: TGCGCCAGCAGCCTCAGACCAGGGCAGTCGTCAGGAAACACCATATATTTT. The V gene is TRBV4-3, the J gene TRBJ1-3; D possibly corresponds to TRBD1 (5 bases). The length of the CDR3 is 17 residues. V lost 4 bases, J lost 4 bases, and 20 bases lay in between. In germline, CDR1 is LGHNA, CDR2 YSLEER.

The chain is built from TRBV5-4 and TRBJ1-1; no firm D call. Trimming shortened V by 4 bases and J by 1 base, and 8 bases separated the two germline ends. The germline V gene encodes CDR1 SGHNT and CDR2 YYREEE (reference sequence). The CDR3 is made up of 13 amino acids. The CDR3 sequence is CASSTKKNTEAFF. CDR3 DNA sequence: TGTGCCAGCAGCACTAAGAAGAACACTGAAGCTTTCTTT. Full variable domain (rest looked up from reference TRBV5-4 and TRBJ1-1): ETGVTQSPTHLIKTRGQQVTLRCSSQSGHNTVSWYQQALGQGPQFIFQYYREEENGRGNFPPRFSGLQFPNYSSELNVNALELDDSALYLCASSTKKNTEAFFGQGTRLTVV.